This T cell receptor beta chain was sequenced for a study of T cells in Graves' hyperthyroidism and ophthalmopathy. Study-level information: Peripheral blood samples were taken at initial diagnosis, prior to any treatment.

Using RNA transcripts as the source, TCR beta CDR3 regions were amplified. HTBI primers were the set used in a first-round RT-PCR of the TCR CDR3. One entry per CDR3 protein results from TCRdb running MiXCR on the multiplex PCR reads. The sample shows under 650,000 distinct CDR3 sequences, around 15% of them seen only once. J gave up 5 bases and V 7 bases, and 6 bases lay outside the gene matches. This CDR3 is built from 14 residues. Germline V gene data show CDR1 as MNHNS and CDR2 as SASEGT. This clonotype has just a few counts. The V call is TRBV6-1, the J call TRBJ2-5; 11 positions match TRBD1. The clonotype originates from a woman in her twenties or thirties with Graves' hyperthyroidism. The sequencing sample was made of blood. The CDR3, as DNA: TGTGCCAGCACCGGACAGGGGGCGCGGGAGACCCAGTACTTC. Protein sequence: CASTGQGARETQYF.